One and the same sample provided the 2 T cell receptor beta chains below, sequenced in a study of T cells after somatic rescue of genetic block. Repertoires were generated with immunoSEQ multiplex PCR, while TCRdb's copy carries only in-frame clones and drops some. The table has around 50,000 clones, around 96% seen once. The sequenced sample consisted of peripheral blood mononuclear cells (PBMCs). The source is a child under two years old.

This clone was detected once. The chain uses TRBV5-4 and TRBJ2-7, with D unresolved. The CDR3 is made up of 12 amino acids. CDR1 and CDR2 from the germline V gene are SGHNT and YYREEE (reference sequence). V was shortened by 3 bases and J by 3 bases, with 7 bases between the two germline ends. CDR3 amino acids: CASSSHRYEQYF. The CDR3 DNA is TGTGCCAGCAGCTCGCACCGCTACGAGCAGTACTTC.

The chain is built from TRBV4-1 and TRBJ1-1; 9 bases match TRBD1. The germline V gene has CDR1 MGHRA and CDR2 YSYEKL. V lost 0 bases, J lost 11 bases, and 13 bases stayed unmatched. CDR3 length: 16 residues. The CDR3 region has the DNA TGCGCCAGCAGCCAAGACCCTGTCCCGGGACAGGGAGTCGCTTTCTTT. Amino acid sequence: CASSQDPVPGQGVAFF.